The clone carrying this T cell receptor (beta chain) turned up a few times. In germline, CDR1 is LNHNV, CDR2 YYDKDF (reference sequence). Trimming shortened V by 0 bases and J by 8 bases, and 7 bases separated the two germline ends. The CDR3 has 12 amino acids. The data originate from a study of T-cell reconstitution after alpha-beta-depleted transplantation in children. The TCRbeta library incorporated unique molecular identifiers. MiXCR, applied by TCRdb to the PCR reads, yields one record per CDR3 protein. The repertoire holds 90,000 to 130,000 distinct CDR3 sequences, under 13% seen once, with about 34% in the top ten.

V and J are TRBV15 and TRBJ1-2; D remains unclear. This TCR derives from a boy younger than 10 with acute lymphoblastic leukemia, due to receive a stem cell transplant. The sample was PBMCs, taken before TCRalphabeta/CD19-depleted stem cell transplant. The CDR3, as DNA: TGTGCCACCAGCAGAGAGAGTGGAGGCTACACCTTC. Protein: CATSRESGGYTF.